The subject of this entry is one T cell receptor (beta chain). The CDR3 extends over 13 amino acids. Germline V gives CDR1 KGHSH, CDR2 LQKENI. V shed 3 bases and J shed 8 bases, with 13 bases lying between them. These data belong to a study of T cell clonotyping in hematopoietic cell transplantation. TCRdb keeps only in-frame clones here, not all; method: immunoSEQ multiplex PCR. In the table there are 26,000 or so clones, approximately 94% of which are singletons. Sequenced: peripheral blood mononuclear cells. The V gene is TRBV18, the J gene TRBJ1-2, with unresolved D. The clonotype was recovered from a man aged 50-60 years in good health. Some clones in this sample may be carry-over from other donors' samples. In DNA, the CDR3 is TGTGCCAGCTCACCCGAGACGGGAGGAGGCTACACCTTC. Its protein is CASSPETGGGYTF.